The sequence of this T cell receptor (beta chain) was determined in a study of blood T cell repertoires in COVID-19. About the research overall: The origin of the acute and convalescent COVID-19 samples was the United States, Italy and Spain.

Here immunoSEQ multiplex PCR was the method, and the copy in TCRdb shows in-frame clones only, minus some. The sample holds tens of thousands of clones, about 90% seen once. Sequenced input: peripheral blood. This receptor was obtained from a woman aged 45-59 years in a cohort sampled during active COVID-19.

The CDR3 loop is CSVEGYSPYEQYF. For the CDR3, the DNA is TGCAGCGTTGAAGGGTACAGCCCCTACGAGCAGTACTTC. The chain combines TRBV29-1 with TRBJ2-7, with D hard to call. In germline, CDR1 is SQVTM, CDR2 ANQGSEA. With 1 base removed from V and 2 bases from J, the gap between germline ends came to 9 bases. The CDR3 has 13 residues.